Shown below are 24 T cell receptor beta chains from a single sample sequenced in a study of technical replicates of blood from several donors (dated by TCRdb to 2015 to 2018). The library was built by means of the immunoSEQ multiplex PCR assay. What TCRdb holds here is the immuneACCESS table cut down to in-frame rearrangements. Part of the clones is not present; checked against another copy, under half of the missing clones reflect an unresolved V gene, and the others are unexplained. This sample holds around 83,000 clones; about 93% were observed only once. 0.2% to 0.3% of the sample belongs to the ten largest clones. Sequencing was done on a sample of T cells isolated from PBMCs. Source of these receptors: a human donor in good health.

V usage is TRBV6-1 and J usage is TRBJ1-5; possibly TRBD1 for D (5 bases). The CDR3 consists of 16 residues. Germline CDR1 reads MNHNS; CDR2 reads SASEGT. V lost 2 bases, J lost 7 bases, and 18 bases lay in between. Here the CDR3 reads CASSELRGRPGQPQHF. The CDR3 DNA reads TGTGCCAGCAGTGAACTTAGAGGACGGCCAGGGCAGCCCCAGCATTTT.

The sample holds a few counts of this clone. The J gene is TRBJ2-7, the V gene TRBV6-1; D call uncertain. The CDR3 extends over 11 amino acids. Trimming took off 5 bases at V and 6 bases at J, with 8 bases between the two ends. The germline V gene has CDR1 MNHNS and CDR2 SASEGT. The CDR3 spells CASSKRGEQYF. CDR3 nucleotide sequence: TGTGCCAGCAGTAAACGCGGCGAGCAGTACTTC.

The CDR3 sequence is CASSLLGGATGEQFF. In DNA form, the CDR3 reads TGTGCCAGCAGTTTACTAGGGGGTGCTACAGGTGAGCAGTTCTTC. V and J are TRBV27 and TRBJ2-1, with a weak D call TRBD1 (6 bases). The CDR3 contains 15 residues. Germline V gene sequence: CDR1 MNHEY, CDR2 SMNVEV (reference sequence). The ends were cut back, 2 bases at V and 9 bases at J, with 17 bases in the middle.

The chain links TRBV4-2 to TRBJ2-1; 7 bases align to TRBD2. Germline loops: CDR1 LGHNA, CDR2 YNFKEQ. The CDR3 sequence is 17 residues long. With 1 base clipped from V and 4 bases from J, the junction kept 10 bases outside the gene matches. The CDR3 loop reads CASSQGSRDGGYNEQFF. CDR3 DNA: TGTGCCAGCAGCCAAGGGTCCCGGGACGGGGGGTACAATGAGCAGTTCTTC.

The CDR3 loop reads CASSLHFGGRENEQFF. The CDR3 DNA reads TGCGCCAGCAGCCTACATTTTGGTGGGAGAGAGAATGAGCAGTTCTTC. The V and J genes are TRBV4-1 and TRBJ2-1; TRBD2 might be the D (5 bases). V was shortened by 4 bases and J by 7 bases, with 20 bases between the two germline ends. Looked up from germline, CDR1 is MGHRA and CDR2 is YSYEKL. The CDR3 is 16 amino acids.

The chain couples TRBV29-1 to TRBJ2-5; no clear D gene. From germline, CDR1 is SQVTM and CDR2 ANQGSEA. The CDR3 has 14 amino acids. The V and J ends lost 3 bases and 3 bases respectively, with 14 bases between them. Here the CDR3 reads CSVEIAAREETQYF. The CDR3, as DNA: TGCAGCGTTGAGATTGCGGCCCGCGAAGAGACCCAGTACTTC.

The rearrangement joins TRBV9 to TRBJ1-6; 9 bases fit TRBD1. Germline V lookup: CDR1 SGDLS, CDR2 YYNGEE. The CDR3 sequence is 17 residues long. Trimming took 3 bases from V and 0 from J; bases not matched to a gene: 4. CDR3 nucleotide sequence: TGTGCCAGCAGCGAAGACAGGGGGAGCTCCTATAATTCACCCCTCCACTTT. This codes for CASSEDRGSSYNSPLHF.

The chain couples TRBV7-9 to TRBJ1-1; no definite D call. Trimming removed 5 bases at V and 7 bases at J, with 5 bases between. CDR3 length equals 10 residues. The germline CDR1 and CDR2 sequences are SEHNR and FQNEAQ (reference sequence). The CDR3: CASSVSEAFF. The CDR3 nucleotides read TGTGCCAGCAGCGTCAGTGAAGCTTTCTTT. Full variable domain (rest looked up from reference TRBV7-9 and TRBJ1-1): DTGVSQNPRHKITKRGQNVTFRCDPISEHNRLYWYRQTLGQGPEFLTYFQNEAQLEKSRLLSDRFSAERPKGSFSTLEIQRTEQGDSAMYLCASSVSEAFFGQGTRLTVV.

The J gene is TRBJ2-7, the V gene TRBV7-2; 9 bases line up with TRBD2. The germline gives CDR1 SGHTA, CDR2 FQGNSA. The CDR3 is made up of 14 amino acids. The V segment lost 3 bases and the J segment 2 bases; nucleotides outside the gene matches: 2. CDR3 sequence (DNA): TGTGCCAGCAGCTTGGGCGGGGGGGCCTACGAGCAGTACTTC. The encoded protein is CASSLGGGAYEQYF.

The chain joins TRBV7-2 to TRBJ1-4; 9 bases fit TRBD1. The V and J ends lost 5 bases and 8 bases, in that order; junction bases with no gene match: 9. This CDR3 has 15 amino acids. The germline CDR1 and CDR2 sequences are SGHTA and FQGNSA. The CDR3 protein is CASSPGDRDGEKLFF. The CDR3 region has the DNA TGTGCCAGCAGCCCAGGGGACAGGGACGGCGAAAAACTGTTTTTT. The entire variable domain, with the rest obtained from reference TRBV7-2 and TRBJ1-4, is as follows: GAGVSQSPSNKVTEKGKDVELRCDPISGHTALYWYRQSLGQGLEFLIYFQGNSAPDKSGLPSDRFSAERTGGSVSTLTIQRTQQEDSAVYLCASSPGDRDGEKLFFGSGTQLSVL.

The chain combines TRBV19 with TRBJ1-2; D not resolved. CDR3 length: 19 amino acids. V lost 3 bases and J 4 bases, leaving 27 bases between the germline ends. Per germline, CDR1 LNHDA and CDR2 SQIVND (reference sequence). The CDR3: CASSIRFGQPKLHLYGYTF. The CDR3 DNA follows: TGTGCCAGTAGTATCCGATTTGGGCAGCCGAAACTCCACCTCTATGGCTACACCTTC.

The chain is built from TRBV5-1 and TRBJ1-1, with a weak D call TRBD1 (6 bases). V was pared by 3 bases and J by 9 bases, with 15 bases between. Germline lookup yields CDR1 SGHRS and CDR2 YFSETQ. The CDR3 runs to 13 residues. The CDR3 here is CASSSLTDRKAFF. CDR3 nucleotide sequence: TGCGCCAGCAGCTCCTTGACTGACAGGAAAGCTTTCTTT.

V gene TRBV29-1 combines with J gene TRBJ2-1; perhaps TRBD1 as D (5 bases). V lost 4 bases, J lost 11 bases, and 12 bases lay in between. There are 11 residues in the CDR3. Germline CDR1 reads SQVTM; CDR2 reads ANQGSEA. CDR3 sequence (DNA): TGCAGCGTTGTTCACACAGGCCAGCAGTTCTTC. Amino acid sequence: CSVVHTGQQFF.

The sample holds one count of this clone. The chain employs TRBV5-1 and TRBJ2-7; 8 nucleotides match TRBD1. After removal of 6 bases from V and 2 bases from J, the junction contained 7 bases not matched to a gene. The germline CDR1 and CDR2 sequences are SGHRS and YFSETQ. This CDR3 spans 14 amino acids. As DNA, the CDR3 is TGCGCCAGCAATACCGGGACAGGAGCCTACGAGCAGTACTTC. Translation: CASNTGTGAYEQYF.

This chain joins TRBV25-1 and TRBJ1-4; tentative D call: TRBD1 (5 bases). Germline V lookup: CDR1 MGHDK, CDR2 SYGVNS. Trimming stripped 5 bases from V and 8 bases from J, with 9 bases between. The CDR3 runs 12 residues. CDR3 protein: CASSTYREKLFF. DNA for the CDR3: TGTGCCAGCAGTACATACAGGGAAAAACTGTTTTTT.

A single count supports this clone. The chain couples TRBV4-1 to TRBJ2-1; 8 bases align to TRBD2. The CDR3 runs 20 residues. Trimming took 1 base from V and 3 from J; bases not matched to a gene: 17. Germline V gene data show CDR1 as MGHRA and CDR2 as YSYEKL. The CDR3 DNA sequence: TGCGCCAGCAGCCAAGGTAAGGGACTAGAATCGGTCCCCCACTACAATGAGCAGTTCTTC. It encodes CASSQGKGLESVPHYNEQFF.

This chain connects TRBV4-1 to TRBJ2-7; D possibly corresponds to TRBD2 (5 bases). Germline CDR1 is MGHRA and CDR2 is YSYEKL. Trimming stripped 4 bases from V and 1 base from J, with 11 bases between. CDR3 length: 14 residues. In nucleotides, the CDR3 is TGCGCCAGCAGCCTTTACCGGGAATCCTACGAGCAGTACTTC. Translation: CASSLYRESYEQYF.

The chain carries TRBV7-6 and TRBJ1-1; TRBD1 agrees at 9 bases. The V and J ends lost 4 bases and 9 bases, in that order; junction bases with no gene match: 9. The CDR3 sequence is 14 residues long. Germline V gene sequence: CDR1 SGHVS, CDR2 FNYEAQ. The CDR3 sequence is CASSSGGTGSQAFF. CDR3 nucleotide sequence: TGTGCCAGCAGCTCGGGAGGGACAGGGTCTCAAGCTTTCTTT.

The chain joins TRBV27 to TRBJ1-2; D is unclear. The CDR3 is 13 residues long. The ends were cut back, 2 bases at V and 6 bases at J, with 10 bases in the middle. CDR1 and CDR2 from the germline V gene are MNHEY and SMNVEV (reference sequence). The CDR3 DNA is TGTGCCAGCAGTTTAAGCGAAGCGGATGGCTACACCTTC. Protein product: CASSLSEADGYTF.

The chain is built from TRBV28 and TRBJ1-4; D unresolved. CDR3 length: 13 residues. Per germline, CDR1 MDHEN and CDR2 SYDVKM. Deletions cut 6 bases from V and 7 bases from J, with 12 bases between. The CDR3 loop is CASRAYYGEKLFF. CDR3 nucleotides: TGTGCCAGCAGGGCTTACTATGGTGAAAAACTGTTTTTT.

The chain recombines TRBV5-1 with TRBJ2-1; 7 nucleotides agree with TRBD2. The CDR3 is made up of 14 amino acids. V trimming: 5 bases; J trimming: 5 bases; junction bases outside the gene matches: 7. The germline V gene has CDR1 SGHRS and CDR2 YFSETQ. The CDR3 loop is CASSLGLGDNEQFF. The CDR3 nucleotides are TGCGCCAGCAGTTTAGGACTAGGTGACAATGAGCAGTTCTTC.

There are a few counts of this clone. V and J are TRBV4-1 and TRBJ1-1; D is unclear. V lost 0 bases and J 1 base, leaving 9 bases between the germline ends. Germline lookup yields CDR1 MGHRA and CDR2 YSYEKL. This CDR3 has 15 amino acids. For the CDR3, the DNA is TGCGCCAGCAGCCAAGATATTCGAGAGAACACTGAAGCTTTCTTT. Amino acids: CASSQDIRENTEAFF.

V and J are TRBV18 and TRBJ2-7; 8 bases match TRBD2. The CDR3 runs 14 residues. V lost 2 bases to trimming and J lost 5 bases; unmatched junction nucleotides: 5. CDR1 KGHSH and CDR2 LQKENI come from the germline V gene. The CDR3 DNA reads TGTGCCAGCTCACCATACCTTAGCGGGGACGAGCAGTACTTC. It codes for CASSPYLSGDEQYF.

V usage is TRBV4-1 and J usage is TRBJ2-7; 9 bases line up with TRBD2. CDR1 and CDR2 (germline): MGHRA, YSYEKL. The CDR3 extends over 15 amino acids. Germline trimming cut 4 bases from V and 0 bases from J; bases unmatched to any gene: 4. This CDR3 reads CASSLTSGDSYEQYF. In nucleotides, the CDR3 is TGCGCCAGCAGCCTGACTAGCGGCGACTCCTACGAGCAGTACTTC.